The 14 T cell receptor beta chains below were found in one sample sequenced in a study of OX40 agonist ivuxolimab in advanced cancers. This table comes from immunoSEQ multiplex PCR, and its TCRdb copy is limited to in-frame clones, with some not included. Of approximately 47,000 clones in the sample, 80% to 90% were seen once. The source was CD4+ or CD8+ T cells sorted from blood, collected in a trial of the OX40 agonist ivuxolimab. Every receptor here comes from an adult with an advanced solid tumor such as melanoma, head and neck, liver or kidney cancer.

Relative to its sample, this clone is medium-sized. The rearrangement joins TRBV10-3 to TRBJ2-7; 8 positions agree with TRBD1. Germline CDR1 ENHRY, CDR2 SYGVKD. CDR3 length: 14 residues. Germline trimming cut 6 bases from V and 5 bases from J; bases unmatched to any gene: 9. The CDR3 sequence is CAIRKTGDVDEQYF. The DNA of the CDR3 is TGTGCCATCAGGAAGACAGGGGACGTTGACGAGCAGTACTTC.

The CDR3 region is CSVAIGGGYEQYF. The DNA of the CDR3 is TGCAGCGTTGCCATAGGGGGGGGCTACGAGCAGTACTTC. The chain is built from TRBV29-1 and TRBJ2-7; a weak D match, TRBD2 (7 bases). Between the trimmed V and J ends, which lost 4 bases and 3 bases, there was a span of 13 bases. Germline values: CDR1 SQVTM, CDR2 ANQGSEA. This CDR3 has 13 residues.

The chain is built from TRBV4-3 and TRBJ2-3, with no clear D. Looked up from germline, CDR1 is LGHNA and CDR2 is YSLEER. Trimming cost V 0 bases and J 2 bases, with 15 bases left between them. This CDR3 spans 17 amino acids. Here the CDR3 DNA reads TGCGCCAGCAGCCAAGAAGCGATAGCAACGCCCACAGATACGCAGTATTTT. Amino acid sequence: CASSQEAIATPTDTQYF.

The sample holds one count of this clone. The chain employs TRBV9 and TRBJ1-1; 7 bases agree with TRBD1. Trimming removed 0 bases from V and 1 base from J; junction bases left unmatched: 3. Germline lookup yields CDR1 SGDLS and CDR2 YYNGEE. The CDR3 sequence is 15 residues long. DNA of the CDR3: TGTGCCAGCAGCGTAGAGGGACAGTGGAACACTGAAGCTTTCTTT. Encoded protein: CASSVEGQWNTEAFF.

The genes are TRBV7-8 and TRBJ2-3, with a possible D match to TRBD2 (7 bases). Germline V gene lookup returns CDR1 SGHVS and CDR2 FQNEAQ. The CDR3 is 15 amino acids. Deletions cut 5 bases from V and 5 bases from J, with 17 bases between. CDR3 residues: CASSPERGGRDTQYF. The CDR3 nucleotides read TGTGCCAGCAGCCCAGAAAGGGGGGGTAGAGATACGCAGTATTTT.

The chain recombines TRBV7-9 with TRBJ1-2; 10 bases are a match to TRBD1. CDR3 length equals 17 residues. From germline, CDR1 is SEHNR and CDR2 FQNEAQ (reference sequence). The V and J ends lost 5 bases and 5 bases, in that order; junction bases with no gene match: 14. The CDR3 region is CASSPGGATGGGYGYTF. CDR3 DNA sequence: TGTGCCAGCAGCCCCGGTGGGGCGACAGGGGGCGGGTATGGCTACACCTTC.

This rearrangement joins TRBV19 to TRBJ1-6, with TRBD1 identical over 8 bases. Germline CDR1 is LNHDA and CDR2 is SQIVND (reference sequence). V gave up 5 bases and J gave up 8 bases; unmatched junction bases: 5. The CDR3 is made up of 14 amino acids. This CDR3 is CASSPYRGDSPLHF. CDR3 in DNA: TGTGCCAGTAGTCCCTACAGGGGGGATTCACCCCTCCACTTT.

The chain combines TRBV7-9 with TRBJ2-7, with D possibly being TRBD1 (6 bases). V was shortened by 8 bases and J by 1 base, with 9 bases between the two germline ends. The CDR3 runs to 12 residues. Germline V gives CDR1 SEHNR, CDR2 FQNEAQ (reference sequence). Here the CDR3 reads CASQTGSYEQYF. Written as DNA, the CDR3 is TGTGCCAGCCAGACAGGATCCTACGAGCAGTACTTC.

Only a few counts were recorded for this clone. This chain uses TRBV28 with TRBJ2-7; the match to TRBD1 covers 7 bases. This CDR3 region has 16 residues. Germline lookup yields CDR1 MDHEN and CDR2 SYDVKM. The V and J ends lost 6 bases and 0 bases, in that order; junction bases with no gene match: 11. The DNA of the CDR3 is TGTGCCAGCAGATCTCGCTGGACAGGTATCTCCTACGAGCAGTACTTC. It specifies CASRSRWTGISYEQYF. The whole variable domain, remainder taken from reference TRBV28 and TRBJ2-7, is DVKVTQSSRYLVKRTGEKVFLECVQDMDHENMFWYRQDPGLGLRLIYFSYDVKMKEKGDIPEGYSVSREKKERFSLILESASTNQTSMYLCASRSRWTGISYEQYFGPGTRLTVT.

This chain uses TRBV29-1 with TRBJ1-1; tentatively, D is TRBD1 (5 bases). V was trimmed by 3 bases and J by 0 bases, leaving 5 bases between them. Germline values: CDR1 SQVTM, CDR2 ANQGSEA. The CDR3 extends over 12 amino acids. This CDR3 is CSVDRVNTEAFF. The CDR3, as DNA: TGCAGCGTTGACAGGGTGAACACTGAAGCTTTCTTT.

The chain couples TRBV10-3 to TRBJ1-5; 8 bases are shared with TRBD1. The CDR3 consists of 16 residues. The germline V gene encodes CDR1 ENHRY and CDR2 SYGVKD. The trim removed 1 base at V and 2 bases at J, leaving 4 bases unmatched. CDR3 region: CAISEWDRFGNQPQHF. CDR3 coding DNA: TGTGCCATCAGTGAGTGGGACAGGTTTGGCAATCAGCCCCAGCATTTT.

The chain carries TRBV7-9 and TRBJ2-7, with D maybe TRBD2 (7 bases). The CDR3 runs to 15 residues. V was cut by 5 bases and J by 3 bases, with 17 bases left in between. CDR1 is SEHNR, CDR2 FQNEAQ, per germline (reference sequence). The CDR3 loop reads CASSLTGGQIYEQYF. CDR3 bases: TGTGCCAGCAGCCTAACGGGGGGCCAGATCTACGAGCAGTACTTC.

The J gene is TRBJ2-1, the V gene TRBV27, with 8 bases fitting TRBD1. Germline V CDR1 and CDR2: MNHEY, SMNVEV (reference sequence). CDR3 length equals 14 residues. The J segment lost 11 bases and the V segment lost 6 bases, leaving 12 bases of the junction unmatched. The CDR3 DNA follows: TGTGCCAGCAGCATCGGACAGGGTATCCCCCAGCAGTTCTTC. Amino acids: CASSIGQGIPQQFF.

The V and J genes are TRBV4-3 and TRBJ2-7, with a possible D match to TRBD1 (6 bases). Trimming left V 4 bases short and J 3 bases short, with 19 bases between. The CDR3 is 16 amino acids. CDR1 and CDR2 from the germline V gene are LGHNA and YSLEER. The CDR3 coding sequence is TGCGCCAGCAGCCCAGAGTGGAACAGGGCATACTACGAGCAGTACTTC. This encodes CASSPEWNRAYYEQYF.